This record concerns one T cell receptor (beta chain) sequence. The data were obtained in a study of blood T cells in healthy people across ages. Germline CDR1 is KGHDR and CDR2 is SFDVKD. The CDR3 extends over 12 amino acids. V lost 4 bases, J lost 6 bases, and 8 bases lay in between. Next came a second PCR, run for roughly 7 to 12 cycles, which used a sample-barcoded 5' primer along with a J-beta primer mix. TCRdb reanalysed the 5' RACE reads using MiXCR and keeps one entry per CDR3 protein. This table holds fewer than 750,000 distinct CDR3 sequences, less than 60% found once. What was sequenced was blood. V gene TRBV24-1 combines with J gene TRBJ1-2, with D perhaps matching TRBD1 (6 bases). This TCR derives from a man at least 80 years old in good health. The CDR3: CATSDNRDGYTF. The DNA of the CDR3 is TGTGCCACCAGTGACAACAGGGATGGCTACACCTTC.